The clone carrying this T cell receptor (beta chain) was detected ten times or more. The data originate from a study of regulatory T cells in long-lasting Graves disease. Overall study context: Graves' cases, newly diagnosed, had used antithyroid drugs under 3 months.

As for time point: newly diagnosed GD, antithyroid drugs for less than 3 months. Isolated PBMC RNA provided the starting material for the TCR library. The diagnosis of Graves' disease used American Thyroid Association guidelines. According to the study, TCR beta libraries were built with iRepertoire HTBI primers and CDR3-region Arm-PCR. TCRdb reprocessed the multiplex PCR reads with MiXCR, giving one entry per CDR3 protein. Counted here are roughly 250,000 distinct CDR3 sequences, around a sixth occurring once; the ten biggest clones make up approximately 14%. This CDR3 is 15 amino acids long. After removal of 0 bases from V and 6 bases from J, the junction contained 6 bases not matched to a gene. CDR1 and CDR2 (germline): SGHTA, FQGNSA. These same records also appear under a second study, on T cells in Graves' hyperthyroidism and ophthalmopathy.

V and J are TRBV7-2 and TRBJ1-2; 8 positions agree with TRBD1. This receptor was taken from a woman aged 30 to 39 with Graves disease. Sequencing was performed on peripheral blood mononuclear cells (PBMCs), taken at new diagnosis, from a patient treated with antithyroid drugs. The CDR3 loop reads CASSLALRQGNGYTF. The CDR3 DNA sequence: TGTGCCAGCAGCTTAGCCCTAAGACAGGGGAATGGCTACACCTTC.